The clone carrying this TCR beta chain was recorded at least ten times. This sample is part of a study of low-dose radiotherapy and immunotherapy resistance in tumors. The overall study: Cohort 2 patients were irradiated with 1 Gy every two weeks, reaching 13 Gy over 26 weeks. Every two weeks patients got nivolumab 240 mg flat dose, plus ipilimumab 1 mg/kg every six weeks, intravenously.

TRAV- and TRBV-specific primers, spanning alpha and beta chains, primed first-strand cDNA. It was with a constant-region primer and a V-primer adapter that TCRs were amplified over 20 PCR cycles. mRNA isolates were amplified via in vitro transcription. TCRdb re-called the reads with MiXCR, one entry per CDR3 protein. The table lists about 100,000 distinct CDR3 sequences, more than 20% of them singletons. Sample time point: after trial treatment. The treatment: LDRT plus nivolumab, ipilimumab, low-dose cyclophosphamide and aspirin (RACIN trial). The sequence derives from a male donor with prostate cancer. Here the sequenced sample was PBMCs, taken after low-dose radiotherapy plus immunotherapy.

Here the CDR3 DNA reads TGTGCCACCAGCCGAGCGACTAGCGGGAGCACAGATACGCAGTATTTT. Translating it yields CATSRATSGSTDTQYF. The chain couples TRBV24-1 to TRBJ2-3; 10 nucleotides match TRBD2. The length of the CDR3 is 16 residues. Looked up from germline, CDR1 is KGHDR and CDR2 is SFDVKD. V shed 7 bases, J shed 0 bases, and the junction held 6 bases outside the gene matches.